A single sample is the source of the 8 T cell receptor beta chains below, sequenced in a study of CD8+ T cells in alopecia areata. It was cDNA, reverse transcribed from extracted RNA, that served as the sequencing template. Only in-frame clones appear in the TCRdb table, and some are missing; sequencing was by immunoSEQ multiplex PCR. The table has roughly 280,000 clones, 60% seen once. Treatment given: oral pan-JAK inhibitor, 5-10 mg twice daily. The specimen comprised CD4+ T cells sorted from blood, sampled at roughly week 52, from a patient treated with tofacitinib. These receptors came from a human donor with alopecia areata.

This rearrangement joins TRBV5-1 to TRBJ2-5; D possibly corresponds to TRBD1 (6 bases). CDR1 and CDR2 from the germline V gene are SGHRS and YFSETQ. Between the trimmed V and J ends, which lost 4 bases and 5 bases, there was a span of 9 bases. CDR3 length: 12 amino acids. CDR3 in DNA: TGCGCCAGCAGCAATAGGGGGGAGACCCAGTACTTC. This encodes CASSNRGETQYF.

The chain is built from TRBV30 and TRBJ1-5; D unclear. With 7 bases removed from V and 8 bases from J, the gap between germline ends came to 18 bases. CDR3 length: 13 amino acids. Germline-derived CDR1 and CDR2 are GTSNPN and SVGIG (reference sequence). The CDR3 sequence: CAFQTGREKPQHF. In DNA form, the CDR3 reads TGTGCCTTTCAGACGGGCCGGGAGAAGCCCCAGCATTTT. The full variable domain, in which reference TRBV30 and TRBJ1-5 provide the parts outside the CDR3, is SQTIHQWPATLVQPVGSPLSLECTVEGTSNPNLYWYRQAAGRGLQLLFYSVGIGQISSEVPQNLSASRPQDRQFILSSKKLLLSDSGFYLCAFQTGREKPQHFGDGTRLSIL.

This clone came up a few times. V and J are TRBV19 and TRBJ2-3; 11 positions agree with TRBD2. CDR3 length: 15 amino acids. CDR1 and CDR2 (germline): LNHDA, SQIVND (reference sequence). Trimming cost V 6 bases and J 3 bases; bases outside gene matches: 5. CDR3 amino acids: CASRHRTSGTDTQYF. CDR3 in DNA: TGTGCCAGTAGGCATCGGACTAGCGGGACAGATACGCAGTATTTT.

V gene TRBV7-9 combines with J gene TRBJ2-7, with D hard to call. V was shortened by 5 bases and J by 5 bases, with 7 bases between the two germline ends. Germline CDR1 SEHNR, CDR2 FQNEAQ (reference sequence). The CDR3 length is 11 residues. The CDR3 here is CASSPGHEQYF. As DNA, the CDR3 is TGTGCCAGCAGCCCTGGGCACGAGCAGTACTTC.

In its sample, this clone was seen a few times. This chain links TRBV27 with TRBJ2-7; no definite D call. CDR1 is MNHEY, CDR2 SMNVEV, per germline (reference sequence). Trimming shortened V by 7 bases and J by 2 bases, and 18 bases separated the two germline ends. The CDR3 is 15 amino acids. In DNA form, the CDR3 reads TGTGCCAGCACCCCTGGCTCCATGGGCGCCTACGAGCAGTACTTC. This codes for CASTPGSMGAYEQYF.

The rearrangement links TRBV5-5 to TRBJ2-7; 9 bases align to TRBD1. CDR1 and CDR2 from the germline V gene are SGHKS and YYEKEE (reference sequence). Unmatched junction bases numbered 5, after V lost 5 bases and J lost 2 bases. CDR3 length: 14 residues. In nucleotides, the CDR3 is TGTGCCAGCAGGACCGGGACAGGGCCCTACGAGCAGTACTTC. Its protein product is CASRTGTGPYEQYF.

Regarding this clone: This sample also contains other DNA sequences that code for the same CDR3. J is TRBJ2-3 and V is TRBV30; D is ambiguous. The V gene lost 0 bases and the J gene lost 3 bases, with 4 bases spanning the gap. The CDR3 consists of 12 residues. In germline, CDR1 is GTSNPN, CDR2 SVGIG (reference sequence). In DNA, the CDR3 is TGTGCCTGGAGTGTACTAACAGATACGCAGTATTTT. Encoded protein: CAWSVLTDTQYF. The variable domain in full, completed from reference TRBV30 and TRBJ2-3, reads SQTIHQWPATLVQPVGSPLSLECTVEGTSNPNLYWYRQAAGRGLQLLFYSVGIGQISSEVPQNLSASRPQDRQFILSSKKLLLSDSGFYLCAWSVLTDTQYFGPGTRLTVL.

The chain couples TRBV30 to TRBJ2-7; D not certain. The germline V and J ends were trimmed by 1 base and 0 bases, with 7 bases remaining between them. Germline V CDR1 and CDR2: GTSNPN, SVGIG (reference sequence). This CDR3 spans 13 amino acids. The CDR3 nucleotides read TGTGCCTGGAGTGATGGGTTCTCCTACGAGCAGTACTTC. This encodes CAWSDGFSYEQYF.